One and the same sample provided the 2 T cell receptor beta chains below, sequenced in a study of blood T cell repertoires in COVID-19. Sequencing was performed with immunoSEQ multiplex PCR; in TCRdb, only in-frame clones are kept and a portion is missing. Among 150,000 to 200,000 clones, about 90% were seen once, and the ten largest hold 9% to 10%. Sequenced material: PBMCs or T cells enriched from blood (not recorded which). These receptors all stem from a woman aged 18-29 years who had recovered from COVID-19.

CDR3 protein: CASSRGAETSDTQYF. CDR3 in DNA: TGTGCCAGCAGCCGCGGGGCAGAAACTTCAGATACGCAGTATTTT. The chain employs TRBV7-3 and TRBJ2-3; perhaps TRBD2 as D (6 bases). V was pared by 5 bases and J by 4 bases, with 16 bases between. The CDR3 runs 15 residues. CDR1 is SGHTA, CDR2 FQGTGA, per germline.

This chain uses TRBV4-1 with TRBJ2-5; 8 bases are a match to TRBD2. With 0 bases clipped from V and 1 base from J, the junction kept 10 bases outside the gene matches. Germline V lookup: CDR1 MGHRA, CDR2 YSYEKL. This CDR3 comprises 18 residues. The CDR3 sequence is CASSQDYGGVSLQETQYF. CDR3 DNA sequence: TGCGCCAGCAGCCAAGATTACGGGGGGGTTTCGCTCCAAGAGACCCAGTACTTC.